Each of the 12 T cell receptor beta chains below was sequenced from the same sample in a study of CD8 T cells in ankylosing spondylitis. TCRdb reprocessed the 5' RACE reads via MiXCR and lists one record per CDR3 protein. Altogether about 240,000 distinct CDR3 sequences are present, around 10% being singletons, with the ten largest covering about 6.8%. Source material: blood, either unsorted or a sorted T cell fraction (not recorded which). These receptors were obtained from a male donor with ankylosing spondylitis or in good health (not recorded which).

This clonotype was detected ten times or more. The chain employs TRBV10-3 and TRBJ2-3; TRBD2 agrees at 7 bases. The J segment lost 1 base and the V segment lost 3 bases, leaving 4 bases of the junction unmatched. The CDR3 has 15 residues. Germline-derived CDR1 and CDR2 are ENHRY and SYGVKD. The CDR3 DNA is TGTGCCATCAGTGAAACTAGCGACCGCACAGATACGCAGTATTTT. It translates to CAISETSDRTDTQYF.

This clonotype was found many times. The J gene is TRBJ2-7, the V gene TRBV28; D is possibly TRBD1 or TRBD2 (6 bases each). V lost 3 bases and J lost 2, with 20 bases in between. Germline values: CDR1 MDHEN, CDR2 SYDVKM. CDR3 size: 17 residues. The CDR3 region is CASSFSVNGGLAYEQYF. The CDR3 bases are TGTGCCAGCAGTTTCTCAGTTAACGGGGGCCTAGCCTACGAGCAGTACTTC. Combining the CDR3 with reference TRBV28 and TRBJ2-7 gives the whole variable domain DVKVTQSSRYLVKRTGEKVFLECVQDMDHENMFWYRQDPGLGLRLIYFSYDVKMKEKGDIPEGYSVSREKKERFSLILESASTNQTSMYLCASSFSVNGGLAYEQYFGPGTRLTVT.

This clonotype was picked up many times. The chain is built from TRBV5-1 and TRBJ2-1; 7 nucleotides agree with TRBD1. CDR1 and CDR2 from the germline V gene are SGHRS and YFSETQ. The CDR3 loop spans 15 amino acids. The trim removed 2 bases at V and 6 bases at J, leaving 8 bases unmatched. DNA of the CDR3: TGCGCCAGCAGCTTAGGTGACAGGGTCGGCAATGAGCAGTTCTTC. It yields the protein CASSLGDRVGNEQFF.

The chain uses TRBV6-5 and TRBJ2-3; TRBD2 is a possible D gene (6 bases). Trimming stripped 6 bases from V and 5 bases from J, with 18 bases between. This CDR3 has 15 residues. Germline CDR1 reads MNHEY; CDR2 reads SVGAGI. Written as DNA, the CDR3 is TGTGCCAGCAGCAACCGGGGCCTGGGAGGAGATACGCAGTATTTT. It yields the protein CASSNRGLGGDTQYF.

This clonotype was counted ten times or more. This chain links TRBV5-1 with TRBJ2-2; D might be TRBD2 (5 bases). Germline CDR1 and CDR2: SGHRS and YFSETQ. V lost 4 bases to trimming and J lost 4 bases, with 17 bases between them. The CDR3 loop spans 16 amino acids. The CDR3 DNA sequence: TGCGCCAGCAGCCACGGTGGAGGTGACCGCACCGGGGAGCTGTTTTTT. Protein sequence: CASSHGGGDRTGELFF.

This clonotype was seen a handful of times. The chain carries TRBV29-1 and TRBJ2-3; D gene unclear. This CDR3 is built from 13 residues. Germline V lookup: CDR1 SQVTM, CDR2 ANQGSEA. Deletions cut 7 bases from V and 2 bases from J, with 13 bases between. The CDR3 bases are TGCAGCGCGTCGCGGAGCTCCACAGATACGCAGTATTTT. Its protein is CSASRSSTDTQYF.

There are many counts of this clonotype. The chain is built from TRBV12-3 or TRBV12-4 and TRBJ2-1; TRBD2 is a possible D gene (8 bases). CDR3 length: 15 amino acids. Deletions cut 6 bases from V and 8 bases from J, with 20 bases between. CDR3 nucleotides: TGTGCCAGCAGCCCGGACAGGATCGGGGGGGATGAGCAGTTCTTC. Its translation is CASSPDRIGGDEQFF.

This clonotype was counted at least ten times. The CDR3 DNA is TGTGCCAGCAGTTACTCGGGGATGCTGTCTCCCAATGAGCAGTTCTTC. Protein: CASSYSGMLSPNEQFF. The chain couples TRBV6-5 to TRBJ2-1; D gene uncertain. The V end was cut by 0 bases, the J end by 6 bases, with 15 bases between. From germline, CDR1 is MNHEY and CDR2 SVGAGI. The CDR3 extends over 16 amino acids.

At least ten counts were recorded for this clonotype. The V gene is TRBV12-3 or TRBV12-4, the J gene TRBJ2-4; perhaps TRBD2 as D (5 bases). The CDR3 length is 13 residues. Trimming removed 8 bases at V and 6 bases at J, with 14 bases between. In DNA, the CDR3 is TGTGCCAGCTTACAAGGGAGTGGAAACATTCAGTACTTC. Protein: CASLQGSGNIQYF.

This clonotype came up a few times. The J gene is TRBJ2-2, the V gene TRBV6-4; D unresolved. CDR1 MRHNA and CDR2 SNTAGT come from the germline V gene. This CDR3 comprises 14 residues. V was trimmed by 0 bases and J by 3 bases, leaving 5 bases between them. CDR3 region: CASSDSRYTGELFF. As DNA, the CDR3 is TGTGCCAGCAGTGACTCTAGGTACACCGGGGAGCTGTTTTTT.

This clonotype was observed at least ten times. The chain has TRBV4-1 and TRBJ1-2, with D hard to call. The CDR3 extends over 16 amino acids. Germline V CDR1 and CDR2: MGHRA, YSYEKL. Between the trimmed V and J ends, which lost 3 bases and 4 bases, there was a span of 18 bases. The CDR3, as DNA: TGCGCCAGCAGCCAGGACGGGATTTCACTCTTCTATGGCTACACCTTC. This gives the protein CASSQDGISLFYGYTF.

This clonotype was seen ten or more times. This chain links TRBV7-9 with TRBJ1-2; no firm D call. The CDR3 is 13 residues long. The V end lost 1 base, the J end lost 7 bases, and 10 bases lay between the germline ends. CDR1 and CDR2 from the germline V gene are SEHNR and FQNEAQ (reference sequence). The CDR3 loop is CASSLGTVGGYTF. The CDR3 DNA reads TGTGCCAGCAGCTTAGGAACAGTCGGTGGCTACACCTTC.